Following are 3 T cell receptor beta chains from one sample sequenced in a study of blood T cell repertoires in COVID-19. Using immunoSEQ multiplex PCR, the repertoire was profiled, and TCRdb retains in-frame clones only, with some absent. The data contain about 140,000 clones, roughly 83% of them singletons. Input material: PBMCs or T cells enriched from blood (not recorded which). The receptors come from a man in his forties with acute COVID-19.

This clone was seen only once. This CDR3 reads CASQEGERNNEQFF. The DNA of the CDR3 is TGTGCCAGTCAGGAGGGCGAGAGAAACAATGAGCAGTTCTTC. This chain joins TRBV28 and TRBJ2-1; D is perhaps TRBD2 (6 bases). V was pared by 9 bases and J by 5 bases, with 17 bases between. Germline V gene lookup returns CDR1 MDHEN and CDR2 SYDVKM. The CDR3 extends over 14 amino acids.

The chain couples TRBV5-1 to TRBJ2-1; no definite D call. The germline CDR1 and CDR2 sequences are SGHRS and YFSETQ. Deletions cut 4 bases from V and 0 bases from J, with 11 bases between. This CDR3 contains 15 residues. The CDR3 DNA sequence: TGCGCCAGCAGCCCGACTCCGAGCTCCTACAATGAGCAGTTCTTC. Translation: CASSPTPSSYNEQFF.

With respect to this clone: At one end, the junction sequence differs from germline, possibly due to a read error. V gene TRBV29-1 combines with J gene TRBJ2-4, with 7 bases matching TRBD1. The CDR3 covers 17 residues. Germline CDR1 is SQVTM and CDR2 is ANQGSEA. In nucleotides, the CDR3 is TGCAGCGTTGAAGAACTTAGTGGGACAGTAGCCGAAAACATTCAGTACTTC. The encoded protein is CSVEELSGTVAENIQYF.